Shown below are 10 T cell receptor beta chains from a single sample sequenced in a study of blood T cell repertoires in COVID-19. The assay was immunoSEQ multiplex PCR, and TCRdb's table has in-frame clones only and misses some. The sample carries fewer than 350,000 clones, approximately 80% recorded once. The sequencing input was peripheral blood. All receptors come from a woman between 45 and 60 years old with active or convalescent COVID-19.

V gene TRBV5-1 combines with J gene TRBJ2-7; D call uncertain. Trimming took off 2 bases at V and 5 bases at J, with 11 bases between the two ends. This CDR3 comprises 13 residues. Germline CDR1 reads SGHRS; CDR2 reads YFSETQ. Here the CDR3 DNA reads TGCGCCAGCAGCTTAAGAGACATCAACGAGCAGTACTTC. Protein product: CASSLRDINEQYF.

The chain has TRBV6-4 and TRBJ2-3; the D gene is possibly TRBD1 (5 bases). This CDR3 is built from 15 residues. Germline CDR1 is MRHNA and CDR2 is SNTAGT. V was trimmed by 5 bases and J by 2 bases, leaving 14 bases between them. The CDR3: CASSPGLGATDTQYF. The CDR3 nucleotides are TGTGCCAGCAGTCCAGGGCTAGGGGCCACAGATACGCAGTATTTT.

CDR3 sequence (DNA): TGTGCCAGCAGCCCTCTCAGCGGGAGCTACGAGCAGTACTTC. It is translated as CASSPLSGSYEQYF. This rearrangement joins TRBV7-6 to TRBJ2-7; 8 bases are shared with TRBD2. This CDR3 has 14 amino acids. V trimming: 5 bases; J trimming: 3 bases; junction bases outside the gene matches: 6. The germline gives CDR1 SGHVS, CDR2 FNYEAQ.

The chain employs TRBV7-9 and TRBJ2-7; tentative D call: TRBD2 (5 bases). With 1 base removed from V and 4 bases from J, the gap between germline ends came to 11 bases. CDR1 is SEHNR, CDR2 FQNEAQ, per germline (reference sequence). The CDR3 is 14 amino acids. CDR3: CASSLEGRTYEQYF. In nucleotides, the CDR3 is TGTGCCAGCAGCTTAGAAGGGAGAACATACGAGCAGTACTTC. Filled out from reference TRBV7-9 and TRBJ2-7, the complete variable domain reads DTGVSQNPRHKITKRGQNVTFRCDPISEHNRLYWYRQTLGQGPEFLTYFQNEAQLEKSRLLSDRFSAERPKGSFSTLEIQRTEQGDSAMYLCASSLEGRTYEQYFGPGTRLTVT.

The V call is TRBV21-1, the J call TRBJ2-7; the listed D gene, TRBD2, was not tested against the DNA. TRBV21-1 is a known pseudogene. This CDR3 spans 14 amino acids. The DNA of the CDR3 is TGTGCCAGCAGTTCGGGGGTGGTCATCTACGAGCAGTACTTC. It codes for CASSSGVVIYEQYF.

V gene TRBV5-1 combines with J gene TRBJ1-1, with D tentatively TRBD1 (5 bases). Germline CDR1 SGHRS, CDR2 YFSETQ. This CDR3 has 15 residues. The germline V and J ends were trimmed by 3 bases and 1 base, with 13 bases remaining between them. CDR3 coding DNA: TGCGCCAGCAGCTCAATGGGGCCAACGAACACTGAAGCTTTCTTT. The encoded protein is CASSSMGPTNTEAFF.

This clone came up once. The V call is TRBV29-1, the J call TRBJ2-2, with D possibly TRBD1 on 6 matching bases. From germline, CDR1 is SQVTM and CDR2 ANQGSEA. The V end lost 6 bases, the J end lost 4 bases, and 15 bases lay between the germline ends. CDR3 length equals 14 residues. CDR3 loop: CSVHPGQSTGELFF. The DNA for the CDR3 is TGCAGCGTCCACCCAGGACAGTCCACCGGGGAGCTGTTTTTT.

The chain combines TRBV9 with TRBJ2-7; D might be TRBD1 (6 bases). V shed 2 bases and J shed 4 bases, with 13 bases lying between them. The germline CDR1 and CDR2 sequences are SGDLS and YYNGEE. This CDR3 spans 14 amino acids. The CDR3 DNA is TGTGCCAGCAGCGTCGGACAGAACGGGTACGAGCAGTACTTC. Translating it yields CASSVGQNGYEQYF.

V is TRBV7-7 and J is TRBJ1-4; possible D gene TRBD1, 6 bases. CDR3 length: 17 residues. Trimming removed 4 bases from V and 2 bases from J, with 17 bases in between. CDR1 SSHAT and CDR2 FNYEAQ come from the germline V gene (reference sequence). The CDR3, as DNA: TGTGCCAGCAGCTATAGCCCTAGGGGGTTGACTAATGAAAAACTGTTTTTT. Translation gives CASSYSPRGLTNEKLFF. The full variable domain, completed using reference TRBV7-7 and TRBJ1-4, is GAGVSQSPRYKVTKRGQDVTLRCDPISSHATLYWYQQALGQGPEFLTYFNYEAQPDKSGLPSDRFSAERPEGSISTLTIQRTEQRDSAMYRCASSYSPRGLTNEKLFFGSGTQLSVL.

Here the CDR3 reads CASSPAGVKAFF. DNA of the CDR3: TGTGCCAGCAGCCCCGCGGGAGTGAAGGCTTTCTTT. The chain uses TRBV3-1 (or the pseudogene TRBV3-2) and TRBJ1-1; D uncertain. The germline V gene has CDR1 LGHDT and CDR2 YNNKEL (reference sequence). The ends were cut back, 4 bases at V and 11 bases at J, with 14 bases in the middle. The CDR3 is made up of 12 amino acids.